The 23 T cell receptor beta chains presented below share a single source sample, sequenced in a study of T cell responses to AZD1222 COVID-19 vaccine. Assay used: immunoSEQ multiplex PCR; TCRdb lists only in-frame clones, some missing. The sample holds 110,000 or so clones, around nine tenths seen once. Material: peripheral blood, obtained on day 0 of AZD1222 vaccination. These receptors were taken from an adult in good health.

The genes are TRBV3-1 (or the pseudogene TRBV3-2) and TRBJ1-1, with D perhaps matching TRBD1 (5 bases). CDR3 length: 14 residues. The V end was cut by 1 base, the J end by 5 bases, with 11 bases between. Germline CDR1 reads LGHDT; CDR2 reads YNNKEL (reference sequence). CDR3 loop: CASSQVGGSTEAFF. Here the CDR3 DNA reads TGTGCCAGCAGCCAAGTCGGGGGGTCGACTGAAGCTTTCTTT.

The chain carries TRBV2 and TRBJ2-2; 7 nucleotides line up with TRBD2. The germline gives CDR1 SNHLY, CDR2 FYNNEI. V lost 10 bases, J lost 8 bases, and 10 bases stayed unmatched. This CDR3 spans 13 amino acids. DNA of the CDR3: TGTGCCACCCCTCGGGGGGTAGGGGGGGAGCTGTTTTTT. The encoded protein is CATPRGVGGELFF.

This chain joins TRBV6-5 and TRBJ2-5; possibly TRBD1 or TRBD2 for D (5 bases each). This CDR3 spans 16 amino acids. V gave up 1 base and J gave up 3 bases, with 15 bases separating them. CDR1 and CDR2 (germline): MNHEY, SVGAGI. This CDR3 reads CASSYFAMGTEETQYF. For the CDR3, the DNA is TGTGCCAGCAGTTACTTTGCAATGGGGACGGAAGAGACCCAGTACTTC.

V is TRBV10-3 and J is TRBJ1-1, with a tentative D call TRBD1 (5 bases). Germline-derived CDR1 and CDR2 are ENHRY and SYGVKD. This CDR3 contains 15 residues. With 5 bases removed from V and 2 bases from J, the gap between germline ends came to 15 bases. CDR3 loop: CAISNPDTGNTEAFF. DNA for the CDR3: TGTGCCATCAGTAACCCGGACACGGGCAACACTGAAGCTTTCTTT.

The CDR3 is CASSVEASGSTDTQYF. The CDR3 nucleotides read TGTGCCAGCAGCGTAGAGGCTAGCGGAAGCACAGATACGCAGTATTTT. The chain employs TRBV9 and TRBJ2-3, with 7 positions matching TRBD2. Germline-derived CDR1 and CDR2 are SGDLS and YYNGEE. The CDR3 contains 16 residues. V gave up 0 bases and J gave up 0 bases; unmatched junction bases: 4.

The V and J genes are TRBV12-3 or TRBV12-4 and TRBJ1-2; 8 bases are shared with TRBD1. CDR3 length equals 12 residues. V lost 4 bases, J lost 7 bases, and 2 bases stayed unmatched. CDR3 sequence reads: CASSSTGVGYTF. DNA for the CDR3: TGTGCCAGCAGTTCGACAGGGGTTGGCTACACCTTC.

J is TRBJ2-6 and V is TRBV19; D ambiguous. Germline-derived CDR1 and CDR2 are LNHDA and SQIVND (reference sequence). The CDR3 totals 14 residues. Trimming cost V 1 base and J 0 bases, with 1 base left between them. CDR3 protein: CASSIGSGANVLTF. Here the CDR3 DNA reads TGTGCCAGTAGTATAGGCTCTGGGGCCAACGTCCTGACTTTC.

This sequence joins TRBV11-2 and TRBJ2-3; no firm D call. This CDR3 is built from 16 residues. CDR1 and CDR2 (germline): SGHAT, FQNNGV. The V end was cut by 0 bases, the J end by 0 bases, with 10 bases between. The CDR3 nucleotides read TGTGCCAGCAGCTTAGATCCCAGGATTAGCACAGATACGCAGTATTTT. The encoded protein is CASSLDPRISTDTQYF.

This chain links TRBV12-3 or TRBV12-4 with TRBJ1-2; D is ambiguous. Trimming cost V 6 bases and J 11 bases, with 19 bases left between them. The CDR3 has 13 residues. The CDR3 sequence: CASSKIAQDKYTF. DNA for the CDR3: TGTGCCAGCAGCAAAATCGCCCAAGACAAGTACACCTTC.

The V and J genes are TRBV13 and TRBJ2-1; no definite D call. With 0 bases removed from V and 5 bases from J, the gap between germline ends came to 17 bases. Germline lookup yields CDR1 PRHDT and CDR2 FYEKMQ (reference sequence). CDR3 length: 17 amino acids. This CDR3 is CASSLGKVGNRDNEQFF. Here the CDR3 DNA reads TGTGCCAGCAGCTTAGGCAAAGTGGGAAACAGAGACAATGAGCAGTTCTTC.

CDR3 residues: CASSIQGEDNEQFF. As DNA, the CDR3 is TGCGCCAGCAGCATACAGGGTGAGGACAATGAGCAGTTCTTC. The rearrangement links TRBV5-1 to TRBJ2-1, with D perhaps TRBD1 (6 bases). Trimming took 4 bases from V and 5 from J, leaving 13 bases between them. This CDR3 is 14 amino acids long. Germline loops: CDR1 SGHRS, CDR2 YFSETQ.

The chain employs TRBV19 and TRBJ2-1; 9 bases map to TRBD2. CDR3 length equals 13 residues. The V and J ends lost 8 bases and 6 bases, in that order; junction bases with no gene match: 5. Germline CDR1 and CDR2: LNHDA and SQIVND (reference sequence). The DNA for the CDR3 is TGTGCCAGTGCGGCGGGAGGGCCCAATGAGCAGTTCTTC. Translating it yields CASAAGGPNEQFF. Looking up the rest from reference TRBV19 and TRBJ2-1 gives the full variable domain: DGGITQSPKYLFRKEGQNVTLSCEQNLNHDAMYWYRQDPGQGLRLIYYSQIVNDFQKGDIAEGYSVSREKKESFPLTVTSAQKNPTAFYLCASAAGGPNEQFFGPGTRLTVL.

This chain connects TRBV19 to TRBJ1-5; no clear D gene. CDR3 size: 15 residues. CDR1 LNHDA and CDR2 SQIVND come from the germline V gene (reference sequence). V was clipped by 3 bases and J by 0 bases, with 9 bases between them. This CDR3 reads CASSMSAYSNQPQHF. Here the CDR3 DNA reads TGTGCCAGTAGTATGTCCGCTTATAGCAATCAGCCCCAGCATTTT.

This clone was observed once. The chain recombines TRBV5-6 with TRBJ2-7; no firm D call. Trimming cost V 0 bases and J 4 bases, with 8 bases left between them. CDR3 length: 13 amino acids. The germline V gene encodes CDR1 SGHDT and CDR2 YYEEEE. This CDR3 reads CASSLEGGYEQYF. The CDR3 DNA sequence: TGTGCCAGCAGCTTGGAGGGCGGTTACGAGCAGTACTTC.

V is TRBV11-1 and J is TRBJ1-6; maybe TRBD1 (5 bases). Germline V gene data show CDR1 as SGHAT and CDR2 as FQDESV (reference sequence). This CDR3 region has 15 residues. The V gene lost 5 bases and the J gene lost 9 bases, with 17 bases spanning the gap. The DNA of the CDR3 is TGTGCCAGCAGCGCCTTTCCGGGGCAGGTTTCACCCCTCCACTTT. Encoded protein: CASSAFPGQVSPLHF.

The rearrangement joins TRBV5-1 to TRBJ2-1; 8 nucleotides align to TRBD2. The CDR3 has 15 residues. Germline V CDR1 and CDR2: SGHRS, YFSETQ. Trimming at V came to 4 bases and at J to 4 bases, leaving 7 bases not matched to a gene. DNA of the CDR3: TGCGCCAGCAGCACAGCGGGAGATTATTACAATGAGCAGTTCTTC. This codes for CASSTAGDYYNEQFF. Based on the CDR3 plus reference TRBV5-1 and TRBJ2-1, the full variable domain is KAGVTQTPRYLIKTRGQQVTLSCSPISGHRSVSWYQQTPGQGLQFLFEYFSETQRNKGNFPGRFSGRQFSNSRSEMNVSTLELGDSALYLCASSTAGDYYNEQFFGPGTRLTVL.

This clone was seen a handful of times. CDR3 coding DNA: TGTGCCAGCGAAACAGGGGGTGGATCCTATAATTCACCCCTCCACTTT. Translated, it gives CASETGGGSYNSPLHF. The J gene is TRBJ1-6, the V gene TRBV5-6; TRBD1 matches at 8 bases. J gave up 1 base and V 7 bases, and 7 bases lay outside the gene matches. The V gene's germline CDR1 is SGHDT and CDR2 YYEEEE. The CDR3 totals 16 residues.

The rearrangement uses TRBV3-1 (or the pseudogene TRBV3-2) and TRBJ1-2; no clear D gene. Germline values: CDR1 LGHDT, CDR2 YNNKEL (reference sequence). The CDR3 runs to 15 residues. Trimming shortened V by 0 bases and J by 7 bases, and 15 bases separated the two germline ends. The chain's CDR3 is CASSQDTGLGRGYTF. In DNA form, the CDR3 reads TGTGCCAGCAGCCAAGATACCGGTCTAGGGCGTGGCTACACCTTC.

V gene TRBV4-1 combines with J gene TRBJ1-2, with 11 positions matching TRBD1. The CDR3 consists of 15 residues. V shed 4 bases and J 10 bases; nucleotides not matched to a gene: 11. Germline V lookup: CDR1 MGHRA, CDR2 YSYEKL. The CDR3 protein is CASSRTPGTGGDYTF. Here the CDR3 DNA reads TGCGCCAGCAGCCGTACCCCCGGGACAGGGGGAGACTACACCTTC.

The CDR3 reads CASSPRQALDTQYF. The CDR3 nucleotides read TGTGCCAGCAGCCCGAGACAGGCTCTAGATACGCAGTATTTT. The rearrangement links TRBV14 to TRBJ2-3, with D perhaps matching TRBD1 (6 bases). The V gene's germline CDR1 is SGHDN and CDR2 FVKESK. The CDR3 is 14 residues long. Trimming cost V 4 bases and J 5 bases, with 13 bases left between them.

This chain uses TRBV5-1 with TRBJ1-1; D remains ambiguous. The CDR3 is 15 residues long. V was clipped by 0 bases and J by 0 bases, with 9 bases between them. The germline V gene encodes CDR1 SGHRS and CDR2 YFSETQ. The CDR3 here is CASSLDGEMNTEAFF. DNA of the CDR3: TGCGCCAGCAGCTTGGATGGGGAGATGAACACTGAAGCTTTCTTT.

The rearrangement joins TRBV6-5 to TRBJ1-1; the D is unclear. Germline CDR1 reads MNHEY; CDR2 reads SVGAGI. This CDR3 has 14 amino acids. V shed 8 bases and J shed 0 bases, with 13 bases lying between them. The CDR3 spells CASALGGLNTEAFF. The CDR3 DNA sequence: TGTGCCAGCGCACTCGGCGGATTGAACACTGAAGCTTTCTTT.

This clone was recorded only once. The chain links TRBV18 to TRBJ2-1; 9 bases agree with TRBD2. Trimming at V came to 3 bases and at J to 4 bases, leaving 7 bases not matched to a gene. CDR3 length: 16 amino acids. Germline values: CDR1 KGHSH, CDR2 LQKENI. The CDR3 region has the DNA TGTGCCAGCTCACCGCTTACTAGCGGGCTTTACAATGAGCAGTTCTTC. This sequence encodes CASSPLTSGLYNEQFF.